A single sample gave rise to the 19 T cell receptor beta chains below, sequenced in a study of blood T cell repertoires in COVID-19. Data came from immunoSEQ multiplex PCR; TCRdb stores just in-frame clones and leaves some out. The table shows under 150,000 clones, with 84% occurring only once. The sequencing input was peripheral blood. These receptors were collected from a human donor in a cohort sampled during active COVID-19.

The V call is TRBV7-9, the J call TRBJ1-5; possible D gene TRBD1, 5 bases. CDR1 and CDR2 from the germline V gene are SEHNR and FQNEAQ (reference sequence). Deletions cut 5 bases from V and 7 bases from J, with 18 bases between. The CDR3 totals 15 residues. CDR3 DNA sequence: TGTGCCAGCAGCCTAACAGGAGGGTTCGCCCAGCCCCAGCATTTT. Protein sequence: CASSLTGGFAQPQHF. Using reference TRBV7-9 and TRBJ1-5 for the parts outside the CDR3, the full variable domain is DTGVSQNPRHKITKRGQNVTFRCDPISEHNRLYWYRQTLGQGPEFLTYFQNEAQLEKSRLLSDRFSAERPKGSFSTLEIQRTEQGDSAMYLCASSLTGGFAQPQHFGDGTRLSIL.

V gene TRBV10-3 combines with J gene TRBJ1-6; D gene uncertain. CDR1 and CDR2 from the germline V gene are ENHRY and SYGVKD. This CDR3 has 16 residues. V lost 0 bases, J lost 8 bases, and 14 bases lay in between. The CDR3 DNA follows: TGTGCCATCAGTGAGTCGAAAGGAATTCAGGATTCACCCCTCCACTTT. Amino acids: CAISESKGIQDSPLHF.

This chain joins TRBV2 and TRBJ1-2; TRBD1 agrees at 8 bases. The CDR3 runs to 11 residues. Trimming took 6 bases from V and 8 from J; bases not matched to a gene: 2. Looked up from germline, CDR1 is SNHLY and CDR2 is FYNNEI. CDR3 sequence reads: CASRQGVGYTF. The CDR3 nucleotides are TGTGCCAGCAGACAGGGGGTCGGCTACACCTTC.

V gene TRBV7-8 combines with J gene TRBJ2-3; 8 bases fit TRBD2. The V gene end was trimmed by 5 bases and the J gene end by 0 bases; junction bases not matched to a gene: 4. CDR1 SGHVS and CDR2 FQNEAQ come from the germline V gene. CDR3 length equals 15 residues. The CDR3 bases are TGTGCCAGCAGCGGTAGCGGGGCTAGCACAGATACGCAGTATTTT. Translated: CASSGSGASTDTQYF.

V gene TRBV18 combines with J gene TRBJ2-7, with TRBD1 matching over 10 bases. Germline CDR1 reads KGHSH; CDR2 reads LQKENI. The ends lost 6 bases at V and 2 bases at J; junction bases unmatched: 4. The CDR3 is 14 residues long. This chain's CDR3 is CASSPGTGAYEQYF. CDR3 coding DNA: TGTGCCAGCTCCCCAGGGACAGGGGCCTACGAGCAGTACTTC.

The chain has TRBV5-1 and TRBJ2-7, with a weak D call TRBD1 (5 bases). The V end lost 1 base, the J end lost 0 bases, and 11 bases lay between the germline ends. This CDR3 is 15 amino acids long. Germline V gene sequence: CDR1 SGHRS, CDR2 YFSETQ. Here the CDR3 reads CASSLQGSLSYEQYF. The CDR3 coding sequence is TGCGCCAGCAGCTTGCAGGGATCACTCTCCTACGAGCAGTACTTC.

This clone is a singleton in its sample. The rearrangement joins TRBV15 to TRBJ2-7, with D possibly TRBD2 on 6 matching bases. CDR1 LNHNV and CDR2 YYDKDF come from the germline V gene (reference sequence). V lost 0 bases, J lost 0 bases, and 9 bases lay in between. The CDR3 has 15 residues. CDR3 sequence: CATSRDGTASYEQYF. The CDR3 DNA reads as TGTGCCACCAGCAGAGACGGGACTGCCTCCTACGAGCAGTACTTC.

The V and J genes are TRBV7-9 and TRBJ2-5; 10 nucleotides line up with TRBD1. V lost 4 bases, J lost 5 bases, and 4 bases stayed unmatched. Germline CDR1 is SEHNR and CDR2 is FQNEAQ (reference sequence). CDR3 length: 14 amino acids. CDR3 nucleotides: TGTGCCAGCAGCTCGACAGGGGGCGGGGAGACCCAGTACTTC. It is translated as CASSSTGGGETQYF. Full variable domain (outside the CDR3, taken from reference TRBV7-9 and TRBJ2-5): DTGVSQNPRHKITKRGQNVTFRCDPISEHNRLYWYRQTLGQGPEFLTYFQNEAQLEKSRLLSDRFSAERPKGSFSTLEIQRTEQGDSAMYLCASSSTGGGETQYFGPGTRLLVL.

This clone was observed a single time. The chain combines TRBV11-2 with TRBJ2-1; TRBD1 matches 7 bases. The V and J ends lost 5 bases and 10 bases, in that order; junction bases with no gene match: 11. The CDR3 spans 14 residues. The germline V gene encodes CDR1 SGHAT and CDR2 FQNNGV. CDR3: CASSEDRVAREQFF. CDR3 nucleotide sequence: TGTGCCAGCAGCGAAGACAGGGTTGCACGGGAGCAGTTCTTC.

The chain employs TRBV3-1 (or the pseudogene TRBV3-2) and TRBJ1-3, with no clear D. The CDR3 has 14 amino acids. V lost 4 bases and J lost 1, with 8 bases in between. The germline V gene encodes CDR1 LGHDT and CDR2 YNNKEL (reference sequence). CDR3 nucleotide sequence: TGTGCCAGCAGCCCCCGGAGGTCTGGAAACACCATATATTTT. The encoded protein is CASSPRRSGNTIYF.

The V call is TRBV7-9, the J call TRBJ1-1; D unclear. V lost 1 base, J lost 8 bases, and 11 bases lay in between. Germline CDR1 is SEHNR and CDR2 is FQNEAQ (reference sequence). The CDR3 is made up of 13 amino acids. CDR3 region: CASSLGEGQEAFF. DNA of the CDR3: TGTGCCAGCAGCTTAGGTGAGGGTCAAGAAGCTTTCTTT.

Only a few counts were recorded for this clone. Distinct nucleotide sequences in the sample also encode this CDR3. CDR3 sequence reads: CAWSATYSGNTIYF. CDR3 nucleotide sequence: TGTGCCTGGAGTGCCACTTATTCTGGAAACACCATATATTTT. This chain uses TRBV30 with TRBJ1-3; D unresolved. This CDR3 has 14 amino acids. The V gene's germline CDR1 is GTSNPN and CDR2 SVGIG (reference sequence). The V end was cut by 1 base, the J end by 1 base, with 8 bases between.

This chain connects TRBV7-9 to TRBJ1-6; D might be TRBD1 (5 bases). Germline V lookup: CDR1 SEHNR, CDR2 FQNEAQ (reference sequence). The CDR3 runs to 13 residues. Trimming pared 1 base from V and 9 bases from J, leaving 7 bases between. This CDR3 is CASSLGGVSPLHF. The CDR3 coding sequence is TGTGCCAGCAGCTTAGGGGGGGTTTCACCCCTCCACTTT.

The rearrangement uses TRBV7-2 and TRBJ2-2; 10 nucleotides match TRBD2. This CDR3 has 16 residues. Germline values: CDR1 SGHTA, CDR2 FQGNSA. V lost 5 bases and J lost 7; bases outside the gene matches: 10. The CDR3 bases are TGTGCCAGCAGCCCCCCGAGCGGGGGGGTTTTCGGGGAGCTGTTTTTT. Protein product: CASSPPSGGVFGELFF.

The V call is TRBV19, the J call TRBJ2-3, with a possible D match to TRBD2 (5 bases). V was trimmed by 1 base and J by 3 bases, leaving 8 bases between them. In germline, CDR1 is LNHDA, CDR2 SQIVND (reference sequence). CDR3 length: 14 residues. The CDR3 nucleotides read TGTGCCAGTAGTATAGGGACTTTTACAGATACGCAGTATTTT. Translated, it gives CASSIGTFTDTQYF.

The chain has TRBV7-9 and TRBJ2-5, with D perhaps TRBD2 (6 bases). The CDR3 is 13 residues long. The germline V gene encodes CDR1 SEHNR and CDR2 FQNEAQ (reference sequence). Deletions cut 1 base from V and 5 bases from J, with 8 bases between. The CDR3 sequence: CASSLVGGETQYF. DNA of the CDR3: TGTGCCAGCAGCTTAGTTGGGGGGGAGACCCAGTACTTC. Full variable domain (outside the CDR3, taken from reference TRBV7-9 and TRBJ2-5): DTGVSQNPRHKITKRGQNVTFRCDPISEHNRLYWYRQTLGQGPEFLTYFQNEAQLEKSRLLSDRFSAERPKGSFSTLEIQRTEQGDSAMYLCASSLVGGETQYFGPGTRLLVL.

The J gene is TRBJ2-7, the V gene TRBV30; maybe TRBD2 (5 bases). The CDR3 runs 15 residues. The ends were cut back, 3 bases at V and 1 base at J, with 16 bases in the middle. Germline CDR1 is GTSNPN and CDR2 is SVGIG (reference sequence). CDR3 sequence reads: CAWSPPTDSSYEQYF. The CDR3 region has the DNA TGTGCCTGGAGCCCCCCGACGGACTCTTCCTACGAGCAGTACTTC.

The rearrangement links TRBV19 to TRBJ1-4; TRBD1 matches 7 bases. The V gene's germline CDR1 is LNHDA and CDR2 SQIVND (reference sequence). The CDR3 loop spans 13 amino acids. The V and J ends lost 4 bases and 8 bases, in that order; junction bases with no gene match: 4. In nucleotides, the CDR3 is TGTGCCAGTAGTAGACAACAGGGGGAAAAACTGTTTTTT. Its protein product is CASSRQQGEKLFF.

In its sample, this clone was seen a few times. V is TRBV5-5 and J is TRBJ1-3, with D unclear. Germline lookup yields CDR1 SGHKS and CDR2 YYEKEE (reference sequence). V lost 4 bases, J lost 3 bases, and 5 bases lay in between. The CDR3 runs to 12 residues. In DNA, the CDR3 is TGTGCCAGCAGCCGCGGTGGAAACACCATATATTTT. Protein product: CASSRGGNTIYF.